Below, one TCR beta chain is given with its context. The target antigen is unknown. These data come from a study of circulating and synovial CD4+ cells in juvenile arthritis. The method was immunoSEQ multiplex PCR; TCRdb's version includes in-frame clones alone and lacks a portion of them. Seen here are 25,000 to 35,000 clones, 80% to 95% observed once, and the top ten hold 2.9%. Study results and limitations: Diversity here was lower than in bulk blood CD4 cells.

The sequenced sample consisted of CD4+ T cells from blood. This receptor was obtained from a human donor with juvenile idiopathic arthritis.

The CDR3 coding sequence is TGCGCCAGCAGCCAAGATCGTTGGCTCAGGGGCCCCGAAAAACTGTTTTTT. Amino acids: CASSQDRWLRGPEKLFF. The gene calls are TRBV4-1 and TRBJ1-4; D is perhaps TRBD1 (6 bases). CDR3 length equals 17 residues. Germline assignment: CDR1 MGHRA and CDR2 YSYEKL. V gave up 0 bases and J gave up 8 bases, with 19 bases separating them.